The next 7 T cell receptor beta chains were all read from a single sample in a study of blood T cell repertoires in COVID-19. Measured with immunoSEQ multiplex PCR; TCRdb has only the in-frame clones, and not every one. The profile covers hundreds of thousands of clones, with 88% appearing a single time and roughly 6.3% taken by the ten largest. Input material: peripheral blood. The receptors derive from a woman between 25 and 40 years old with COVID-19, enrolled during active disease.

The chain combines TRBV28 with TRBJ2-1; 7 positions agree with TRBD1. Germline assignment: CDR1 MDHEN and CDR2 SYDVKM. This CDR3 has 15 residues. Losses at the gene ends were 8 bases for V and 5 bases for J; bases not matched to a gene: 12. CDR3 bases: TGTGCCAGCGAATATACAGGGGTAACAAACAATGAGCAGTTCTTC. Translating gives CASEYTGVTNNEQFF. Variable domain in full (rest from reference TRBV28 and TRBJ2-1): DVKVTQSSRYLVKRTGEKVFLECVQDMDHENMFWYRQDPGLGLRLIYFSYDVKMKEKGDIPEGYSVSREKKERFSLILESASTNQTSMYLCASEYTGVTNNEQFFGPGTRLTVL.

The V call is TRBV5-1, the J call TRBJ2-2; 10 nucleotides agree with TRBD2. This CDR3 has 19 amino acids. With V trimmed by 0 bases and J by 0 bases, 8 bases remained unmatched. Germline CDR1 and CDR2: SGHRS and YFSETQ. The chain's CDR3 is CASSLGSLAGASNTGELFF. Here the CDR3 DNA reads TGCGCCAGCAGCTTGGGGTCCCTAGCGGGGGCCTCGAACACCGGGGAGCTGTTTTTT.

The chain has TRBV3-1 (or the pseudogene TRBV3-2) and TRBJ1-1; D unresolved. V gave up 1 base and J gave up 0 bases, with 9 bases separating them. The CDR3 is 15 amino acids. Germline V gives CDR1 LGHDT, CDR2 YNNKEL (reference sequence). The CDR3 here is CASSQAPRMNTEAFF. Written as DNA, the CDR3 is TGTGCCAGCAGCCAAGCACCGCGGATGAACACTGAAGCTTTCTTT.

The chain uses TRBV2 and TRBJ1-5; D perhaps matches TRBD1 (6 bases). This CDR3 region has 14 residues. In germline, CDR1 is SNHLY, CDR2 FYNNEI. V was pared by 5 bases and J by 6 bases, with 14 bases between. The CDR3 protein is CASSYRASGQPQHF. CDR3 DNA: TGTGCCAGCAGTTACAGGGCCTCGGGTCAGCCCCAGCATTTT.

The CDR3 protein is CASSTHYRDRGPQPQHF. CDR3 DNA: TGTGCCAGCAGCACACACTACCGGGACAGGGGGCCTCAGCCCCAGCATTTT. This chain links TRBV11-2 with TRBJ1-5; TRBD1 agrees at 12 bases. Looked up from germline, CDR1 is SGHAT and CDR2 is FQNNGV. V shed 5 bases and J 6 bases; nucleotides not matched to a gene: 11. This CDR3 region has 17 residues. Variable domain in full (rest from reference TRBV11-2 and TRBJ1-5): EAGVAQSPRYKIIEKRQSVAFWCNPISGHATLYWYQQILGQGPKLLIQFQNNGVVDDSQLPKDRFSAERLKGVDSTLKIQPAKLEDSAVYLCASSTHYRDRGPQPQHFGDGTRLSIL.

The rearrangement joins TRBV7-9 to TRBJ2-1; 14 positions agree with TRBD2. V lost 4 bases and J lost 6; bases outside the gene matches: 11. Germline V gives CDR1 SEHNR, CDR2 FQNEAQ (reference sequence). The CDR3 sequence is 18 residues long. The CDR3 DNA follows: TGTGCCAGCAGCTCCATCCTGCAGACTAGCGGGGGGGTCAATGAGCAGTTCTTC. This translates into CASSSILQTSGGVNEQFF.

The chain has TRBV12-3 or TRBV12-4 and TRBJ1-5; 9 bases are a match to TRBD1. The V segment lost 8 bases and the J segment 9 bases; nucleotides outside the gene matches: 5. The CDR3 is 12 residues long. In DNA, the CDR3 is TGTGCCAGCGGGGACAGGGCGACGCCCCAGCATTTT. Its translation is CASGDRATPQHF.